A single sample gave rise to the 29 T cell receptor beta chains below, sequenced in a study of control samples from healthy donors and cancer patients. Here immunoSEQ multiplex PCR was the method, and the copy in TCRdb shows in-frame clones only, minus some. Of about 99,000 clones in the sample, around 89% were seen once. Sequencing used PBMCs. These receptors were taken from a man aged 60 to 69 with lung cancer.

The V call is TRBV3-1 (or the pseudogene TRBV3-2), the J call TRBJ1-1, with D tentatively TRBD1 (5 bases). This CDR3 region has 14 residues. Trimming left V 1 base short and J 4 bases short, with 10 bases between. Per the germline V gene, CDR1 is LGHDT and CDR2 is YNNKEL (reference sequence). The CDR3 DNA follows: TGTGCCAGCAGCCAAGGTCCTGGGGGCACTGAAGCTTTCTTT. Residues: CASSQGPGGTEAFF.

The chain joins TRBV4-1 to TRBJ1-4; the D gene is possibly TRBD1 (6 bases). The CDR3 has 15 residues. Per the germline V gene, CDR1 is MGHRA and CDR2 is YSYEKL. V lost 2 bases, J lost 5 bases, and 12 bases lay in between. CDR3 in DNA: TGCGCCAGCAGCCAAATTAAGGGGGGGAATGAAAAACTGTTTTTT. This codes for CASSQIKGGNEKLFF.

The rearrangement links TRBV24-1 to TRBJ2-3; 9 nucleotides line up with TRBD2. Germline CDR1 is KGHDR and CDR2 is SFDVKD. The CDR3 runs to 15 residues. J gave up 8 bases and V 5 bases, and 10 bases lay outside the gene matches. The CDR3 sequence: CATSVTAGGLGTQYF. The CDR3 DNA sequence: TGTGCCACCAGTGTCACAGCGGGGGGTCTAGGTACGCAGTATTTT.

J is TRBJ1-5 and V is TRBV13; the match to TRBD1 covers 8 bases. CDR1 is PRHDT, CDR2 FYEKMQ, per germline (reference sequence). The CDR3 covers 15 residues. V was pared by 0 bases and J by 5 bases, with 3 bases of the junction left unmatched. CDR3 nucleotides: TGTGCCAGCAGCTTAGGTGACAGGGGATATCAGCCCCAGCATTTT. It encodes CASSLGDRGYQPQHF. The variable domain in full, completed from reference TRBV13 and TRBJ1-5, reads AAGVIQSPRHLIKEKRETATLKCYPIPRHDTVYWYQQGPGQDPQFLISFYEKMQSDKGSIPDRFSAQQFSDYHSELNMSSLELGDSALYFCASSLGDRGYQPQHFGDGTRLSIL.

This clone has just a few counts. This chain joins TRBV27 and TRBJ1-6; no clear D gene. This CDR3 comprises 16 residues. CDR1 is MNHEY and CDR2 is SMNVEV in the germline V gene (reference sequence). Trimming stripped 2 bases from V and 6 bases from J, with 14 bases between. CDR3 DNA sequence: TGTGCCAGCAGTTTAGGCAGCAAGCTACCTAATTCACCCCTCCACTTT. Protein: CASSLGSKLPNSPLHF.

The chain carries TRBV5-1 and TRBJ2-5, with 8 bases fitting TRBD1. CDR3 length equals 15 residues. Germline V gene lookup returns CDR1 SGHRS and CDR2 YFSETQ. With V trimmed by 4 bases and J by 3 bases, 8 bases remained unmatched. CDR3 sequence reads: CASSATGGWEETQYF. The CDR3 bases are TGCGCCAGCAGCGCAACAGGGGGTTGGGAAGAGACCCAGTACTTC. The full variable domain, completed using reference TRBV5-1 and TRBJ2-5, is KAGVTQTPRYLIKTRGQQVTLSCSPISGHRSVSWYQQTPGQGLQFLFEYFSETQRNKGNFPGRFSGRQFSNSRSEMNVSTLELGDSALYLCASSATGGWEETQYFGPGTRLLVL.

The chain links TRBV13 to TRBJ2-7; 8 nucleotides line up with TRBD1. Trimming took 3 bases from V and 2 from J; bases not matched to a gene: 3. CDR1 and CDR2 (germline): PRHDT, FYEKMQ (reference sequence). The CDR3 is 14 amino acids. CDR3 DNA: TGTGCCAGCAGCTTCCGGGACAGGACCTACGAGCAGTACGTC. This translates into CASSFRDRTYEQYV.

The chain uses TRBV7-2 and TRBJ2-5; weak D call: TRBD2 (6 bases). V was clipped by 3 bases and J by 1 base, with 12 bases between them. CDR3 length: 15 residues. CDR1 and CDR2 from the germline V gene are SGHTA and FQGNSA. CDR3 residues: CASSFASVRQETQYF. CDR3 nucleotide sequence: TGTGCCAGCAGCTTTGCTAGCGTTCGCCAAGAGACCCAGTACTTC.

The CDR3 DNA reads TGTGCCAGCAGCTTAGTAAGGTCCACCGGGGAGCTGTTTTTT. Protein sequence: CASSLVRSTGELFF. This chain connects TRBV7-2 to TRBJ2-2; no reliable D call. Trimming removed 1 base at V and 4 bases at J, with 7 bases between. The CDR3 is 14 residues long. Germline loops: CDR1 SGHTA, CDR2 FQGNSA.

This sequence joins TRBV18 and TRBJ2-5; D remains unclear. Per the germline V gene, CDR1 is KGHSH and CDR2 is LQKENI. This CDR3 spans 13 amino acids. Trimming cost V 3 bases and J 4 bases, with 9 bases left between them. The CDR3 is CASSPWRGETQYF. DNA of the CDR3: TGTGCCAGCTCACCGTGGCGAGGAGAGACCCAGTACTTC.

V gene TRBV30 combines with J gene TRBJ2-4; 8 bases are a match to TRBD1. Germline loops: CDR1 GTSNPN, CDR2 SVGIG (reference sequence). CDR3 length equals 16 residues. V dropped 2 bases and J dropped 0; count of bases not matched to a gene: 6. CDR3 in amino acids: CAWSFPGTGAKNIQYF. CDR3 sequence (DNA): TGTGCCTGGAGTTTTCCCGGGACAGGAGCCAAAAACATTCAGTACTTC.

The DNA for the CDR3 is TGTGCCAGCAGCCCACCCGGCTTACCGAACACTGAAGCTTTCTTT. Amino acid sequence: CASSPPGLPNTEAFF. The chain carries TRBV7-9 and TRBJ1-1; D unclear. Germline V gene sequence: CDR1 SEHNR, CDR2 FQNEAQ (reference sequence). V was shortened by 5 bases and J by 1 base, with 14 bases between the two germline ends. CDR3 length: 15 amino acids.

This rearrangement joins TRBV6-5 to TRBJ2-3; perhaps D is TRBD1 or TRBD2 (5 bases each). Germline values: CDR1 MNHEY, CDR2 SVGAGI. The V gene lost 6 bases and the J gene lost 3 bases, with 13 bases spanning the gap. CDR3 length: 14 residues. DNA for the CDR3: TGTGCCAGCAGCTGGACCGGGACGACAGATACGCAGTATTTT. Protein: CASSWTGTTDTQYF.

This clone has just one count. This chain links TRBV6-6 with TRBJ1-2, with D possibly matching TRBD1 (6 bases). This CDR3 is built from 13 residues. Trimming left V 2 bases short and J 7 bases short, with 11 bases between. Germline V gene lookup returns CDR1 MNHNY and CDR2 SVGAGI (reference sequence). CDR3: CASSYRDIGGYTF. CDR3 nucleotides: TGTGCCAGCAGTTACAGGGACATCGGTGGCTACACCTTC.

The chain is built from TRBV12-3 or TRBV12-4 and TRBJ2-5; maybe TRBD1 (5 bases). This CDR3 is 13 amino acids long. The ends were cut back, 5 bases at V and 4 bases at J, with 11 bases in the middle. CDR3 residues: CASSLQAIETQYF. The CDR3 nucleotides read TGTGCCAGCAGTCTACAGGCGATAGAGACCCAGTACTTC.

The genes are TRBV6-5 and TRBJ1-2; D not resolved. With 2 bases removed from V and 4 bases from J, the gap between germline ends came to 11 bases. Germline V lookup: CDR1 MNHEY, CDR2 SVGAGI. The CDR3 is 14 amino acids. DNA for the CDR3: TGTGCCAGCAGTTACCACCGGCAGTCCTATGGCTACACCTTC. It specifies CASSYHRQSYGYTF.

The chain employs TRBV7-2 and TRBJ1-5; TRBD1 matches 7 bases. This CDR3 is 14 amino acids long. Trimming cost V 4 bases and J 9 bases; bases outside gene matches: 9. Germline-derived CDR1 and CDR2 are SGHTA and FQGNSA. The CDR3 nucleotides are TGTGCCAGCAGCTCAGGACAGGATGGGGGGCCCCAGCATTTT. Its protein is CASSSGQDGGPQHF.

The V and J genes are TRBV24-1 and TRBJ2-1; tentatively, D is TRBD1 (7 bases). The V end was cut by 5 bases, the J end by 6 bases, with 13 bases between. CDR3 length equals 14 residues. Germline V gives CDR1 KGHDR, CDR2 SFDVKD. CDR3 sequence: CATSGAGGLNEQFF. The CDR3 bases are TGTGCCACCAGTGGAGCAGGGGGGCTCAATGAGCAGTTCTTC.

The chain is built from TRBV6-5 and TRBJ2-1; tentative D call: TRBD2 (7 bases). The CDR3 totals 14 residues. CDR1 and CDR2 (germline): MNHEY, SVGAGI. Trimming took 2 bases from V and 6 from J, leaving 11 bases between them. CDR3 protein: CASSYGGASNEQFF. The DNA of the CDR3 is TGTGCCAGCAGTTACGGGGGGGCGAGCAATGAGCAGTTCTTC.

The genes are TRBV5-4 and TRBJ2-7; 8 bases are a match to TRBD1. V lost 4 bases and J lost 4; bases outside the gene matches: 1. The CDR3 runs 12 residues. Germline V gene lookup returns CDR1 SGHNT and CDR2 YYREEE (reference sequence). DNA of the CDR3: TGTGCCAGCAGCCGGGACAGGTACGAGCAGTACTTC. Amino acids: CASSRDRYEQYF.

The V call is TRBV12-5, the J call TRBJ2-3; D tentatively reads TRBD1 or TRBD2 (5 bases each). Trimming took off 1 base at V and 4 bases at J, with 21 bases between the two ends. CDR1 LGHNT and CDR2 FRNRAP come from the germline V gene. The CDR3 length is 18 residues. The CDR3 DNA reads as TGTGCTAGTGGTTTGGGCAGGGACGGGGCGGGTTTACCAGATACGCAGTATTTT. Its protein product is CASGLGRDGAGLPDTQYF.

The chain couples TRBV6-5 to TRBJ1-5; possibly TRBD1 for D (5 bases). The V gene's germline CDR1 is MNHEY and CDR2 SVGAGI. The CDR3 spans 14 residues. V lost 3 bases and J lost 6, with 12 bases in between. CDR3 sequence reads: CASSYGGPSQPQHF. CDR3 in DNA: TGTGCCAGCAGTTATGGGGGTCCCAGTCAGCCCCAGCATTTT.

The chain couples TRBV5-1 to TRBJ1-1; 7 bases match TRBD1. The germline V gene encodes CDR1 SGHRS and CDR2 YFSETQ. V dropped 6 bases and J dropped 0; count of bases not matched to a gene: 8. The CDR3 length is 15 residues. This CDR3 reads CASTRDSQMNTEAFF. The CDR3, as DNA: TGCGCCAGCACCCGGGACAGCCAAATGAACACTGAAGCTTTCTTT.

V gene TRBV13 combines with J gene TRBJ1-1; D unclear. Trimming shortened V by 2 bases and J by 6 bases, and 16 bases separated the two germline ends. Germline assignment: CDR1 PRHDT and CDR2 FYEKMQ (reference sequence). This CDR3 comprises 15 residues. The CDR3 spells CASSLRAVVAAEAFF. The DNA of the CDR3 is TGTGCCAGCAGCTTAAGAGCCGTTGTCGCGGCTGAAGCTTTCTTT. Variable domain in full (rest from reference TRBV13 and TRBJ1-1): AAGVIQSPRHLIKEKRETATLKCYPIPRHDTVYWYQQGPGQDPQFLISFYEKMQSDKGSIPDRFSAQQFSDYHSELNMSSLELGDSALYFCASSLRAVVAAEAFFGQGTRLTVV.

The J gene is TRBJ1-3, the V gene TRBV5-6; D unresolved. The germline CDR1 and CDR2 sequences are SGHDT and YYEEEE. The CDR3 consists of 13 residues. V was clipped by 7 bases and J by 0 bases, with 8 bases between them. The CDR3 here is CASRVTSGNTIYF. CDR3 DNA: TGTGCCAGCCGAGTTACCTCTGGAAACACCATATATTTT.

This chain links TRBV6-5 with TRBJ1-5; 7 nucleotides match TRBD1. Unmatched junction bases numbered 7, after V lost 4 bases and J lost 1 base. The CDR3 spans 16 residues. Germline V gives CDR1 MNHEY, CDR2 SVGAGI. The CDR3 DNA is TGTGCCAGCAGTTCAAGAGAGACAGGGAGCAATCAGCCCCAGCATTTT. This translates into CASSSRETGSNQPQHF.

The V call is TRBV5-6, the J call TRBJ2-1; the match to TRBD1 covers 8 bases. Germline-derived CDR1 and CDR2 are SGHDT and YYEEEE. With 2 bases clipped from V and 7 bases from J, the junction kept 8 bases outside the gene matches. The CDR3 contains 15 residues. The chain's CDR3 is CASSFLQTGVNEQFF. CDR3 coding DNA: TGTGCCAGCAGCTTCCTACAGACAGGGGTGAATGAGCAGTTCTTC. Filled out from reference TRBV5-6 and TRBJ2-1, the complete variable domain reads DAGVTQSPTHLIKTRGQQVTLRCSPKSGHDTVSWYQQALGQGPQFIFQYYEEEERQRGNFPDRFSGHQFPNYSSELNVNALLLGDSALYLCASSFLQTGVNEQFFGPGTRLTVL.

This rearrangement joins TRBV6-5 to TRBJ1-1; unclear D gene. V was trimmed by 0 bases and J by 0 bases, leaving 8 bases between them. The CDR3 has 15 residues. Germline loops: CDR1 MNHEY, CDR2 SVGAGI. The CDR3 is CASSYSSRMNTEAFF. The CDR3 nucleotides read TGTGCCAGCAGTTACTCAAGTCGGATGAACACTGAAGCTTTCTTT.

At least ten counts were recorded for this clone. For the CDR3, the DNA is TGTGCCAGCTCACCATCACAGGGGAGCGGGGGCAATGAGCAGTTCTTC. This codes for CASSPSQGSGGNEQFF. The J gene is TRBJ2-1, the V gene TRBV18; weak D call: TRBD2 (8 bases). V lost 2 bases, J lost 6 bases, and 17 bases lay in between. Germline values: CDR1 KGHSH, CDR2 LQKENI. The CDR3 contains 16 residues.